The rows below give T cell receptor beta chains drawn from one sample of a study of blood T cell repertoires in COVID-19. This table comes from immunoSEQ multiplex PCR, and its TCRdb copy is limited to in-frame clones, with some not included. The sample holds 210,000 or so clones, under 90% seen once. The sample taken for sequencing was peripheral blood. All receptors come from a middle-aged man with acute or convalescent COVID-19. The CDR3 runs from the conserved cysteine through the conserved F or W. A D gene is named only where the DNA matches it firmly. Clone size is shown for a subset of rows, as once, few, many or a class of expanded clone.

abundance	len	d_gene	j_gene	v_gene	CDR3nt	CDR3aa
-	15	TRBD1	TRBJ1-2	TRBV6-6	TGTGCCAGCAGAAAACAGACAGGGTCTAACTATGGCTACACCTTC	CASRKQTGSNYGYTF
-	13	TRBD1	TRBJ2-3	TRBV2	TGTGCCACCTGGGGACAGGGGACAGATACGCAGTATTTT	CATWGQGTDTQYF
-	16	TRBD1	TRBJ1-5	TRBV19	TGTGCCAGTAGTATATGGACAGGGAGGAACAATCAGCCCCAGCATTTT	CASSIWTGRNNQPQHF
few	15	-	TRBJ1-4	TRBV5-1	TGCGCCAGCAGCCGCGCCCCAGGGGATGGTGAAAAACTGTTTTTT	CASSRAPGDGEKLFF
-	20	TRBD1	TRBJ2-6	TRBV5-8	TGTGCCAGCAGCTTGGCCCGGGGGAACACAGGGGGCTCTGGGGCCAACGTCCTGACTTTC	CASSLARGNTGGSGANVLTF
-	13	-	TRBJ2-2	TRBV2	TGTGCCAGCAGTGAATCTAACACCGGGGAGCTGTTTTTT	CASSESNTGELFF
-	14	TRBD1	TRBJ1-1	TRBV19	TGTGCCAGTAGCCGACAGGGAAGGGACACTGAAGCTTTCTTT	CASSRQGRDTEAFF
-	15	TRBD1	TRBJ1-2	TRBV6-6	TGTGCCAGCATCCTACTGCCCCAGGGGGCGCAGGGCTACACCTTC	CASILLPQGAQGYTF
once	15	-	TRBJ2-6	TRBV11-1	TGTGCCAGCAGCTCCCAGGTCTCTGGGGCCAACGTCCTGACTTTC	CASSSQVSGANVLTF
-	14	TRBD1	TRBJ1-2	TRBV7-9	TGTGCCAGCAGCTTCGGGACAGGCCTCTATGGCTACACCTTC	CASSFGTGLYGYTF
-	15	-	TRBJ2-1	TRBV11-2	TGTGCCAGCAGCCTCCAAGGGGGGGCCTACAATGAGCAGTTCTTC	CASSLQGGAYNEQFF
-	12	-	TRBJ2-7	TRBV6-5	TGTGCCAGCAGTACCAACAGGTACGAGCAGTACTTC	CASSTNRYEQYF
-	15	TRBD1	TRBJ1-5	TRBV10-3	TGTGCCATCAGTCAGGGGGCTAGGGGCAATCAGCCCCAGCATTTT	CAISQGARGNQPQHF
-	17	TRBD1	TRBJ1-6	TRBV27	TGTGCCAGCAATCAAGAGGAGGGACAGGGACATAATTCACCCCTCCACTTT	CASNQEEGQGHNSPLHF
-	13	-	TRBJ1-1	TRBV18	TGTGCCAGCTCATCCGACAGAAACACTGAAGCTTTCTTT	CASSSDRNTEAFF
-	14	TRBD1	TRBJ1-6	TRBV9	TGTGCCAGCAGCTCCCGGACAGGGAATTCACCCCTCCACTTT	CASSSRTGNSPLHF
-	13	TRBD1	TRBJ1-1	TRBV18	TGTGCCAGCTCACCGGACAGGGTTTCTGAAGCTTTCTTT	CASSPDRVSEAFF
-	16	-	TRBJ1-1	TRBV5-5	TGTGCCAGCAGCCTCCGGACAAGAAGCATGAACACTGAAGCTTTCTTT	CASSLRTRSMNTEAFF
-	13	-	TRBJ2-3	TRBV5-4	TGTGCCAGCAGCTACGGGGGGCGTGATACGCAGTATTTT	CASSYGGRDTQYF
few	17	TRBD1	TRBJ2-6	TRBV19	TGTGCCAGTCTGCGGACAGGAATTGGATCTGGGGCCAACGTCCTGACTTTC	CASLRTGIGSGANVLTF
-	14	-	TRBJ1-5	TRBV19	TGTGCCAGTAAACAGGGACGGGACAATCAGCCCCAGCATTTT	CASKQGRDNQPQHF
-	13	-	TRBJ2-7	TRBV5-1	TGCGCCAGCAGCTTGGACAGCCGCTACGAGCAGTACTTC	CASSLDSRYEQYF
-	14	TRBD1	TRBJ1-2	TRBV19	TGTGCCAGTAGTTTTTGGACAGGGGACTATGGCTACACCTTC	CASSFWTGDYGYTF
-	13	-	TRBJ1-3	TRBV10-1	TGCGCCAGCAGCGGGGGATCTGGAAACACCATATATTTT	CASSGGSGNTIYF
-	16	TRBD1	TRBJ1-2	TRBV7-9	TGTGCCAGCAGCCCCGGGACAGGGGGCCGTAACTATGGCTACACCTTC	CASSPGTGGRNYGYTF
-	14	TRBD1	TRBJ1-2	TRBV19	TGTGCCAGTAGTATAGTACAGGGGTCGTACGGCTACACCTTC	CASSIVQGSYGYTF
-	11	-	TRBJ2-3	TRBV2	TGTGCCAGCACCCTGACTGATACGCAGTATTTT	CASTLTDTQYF
-	15	-	TRBJ2-7	TRBV19	TGTGCCAGTAGAAACGGAGGGGGGGCTCCCTACGAGCAGTACTTC	CASRNGGGAPYEQYF
-	15	TRBD1	TRBJ1-4	TRBV14	TGTGCCAGCAGCCAAGGTGGGACAGGGTATGAAAAACTGTTTTTT	CASSQGGTGYEKLFF
-	15	-	TRBJ2-1	TRBV18	TGTGCCAGCTCACCTACCGGGCAGGGGAATGGTGAGCAGTTCTTC	CASSPTGQGNGEQFF
-	14	-	TRBJ2-1	TRBV5-1	TGCGCCAGCAGCTTTGGCCTGGAGAACAATGAGCAGTTCTTC	CASSFGLENNEQFF
-	17	-	TRBJ2-7	TRBV19	TGTGCCAGTAGTACCTACCCGACAGCTAACAGCTCCTACGAGCAGTACTTC	CASSTYPTANSSYEQYF
-	15	-	TRBJ1-1	TRBV30	TGTGCCTGGAGTAAACCCGGCGCAGGGGCCCCTGAAGCTTTCTTT	CAWSKPGAGAPEAFF
-	11	-	TRBJ1-2	TRBV11-2	TGTGCCAGCAGCACAACAGGTGGCTACACCTTC	CASSTTGGYTF
few	14	-	TRBJ1-2	TRBV5-1	TGCGCCAGCAGCCCAGGTGTGGCAGGCATGGGCTACACCTTC	CASSPGVAGMGYTF
-	16	TRBD2	TRBJ2-1	TRBV11-2	TGTGCCAGCAGCCCTCCCAATAGCGGGGGTGGCAATGAGCAGTTCTTC	CASSPPNSGGGNEQFF
-	14	TRBD1	TRBJ2-1	TRBV19	TGTGCCAGCACCGACAGGGGGCTTTACAATGAGCAGTTCTTC	CASTDRGLYNEQFF
-	12	-	TRBJ1-5	TRBV29-1	TGCAGCGTTGCCGTTGGCAATCAGCCCCAGCATTTT	CSVAVGNQPQHF
-	15	-	TRBJ2-2	TRBV3-1/TRBV3-2	TGTGCCAGCAGCCCCCTTGCGGGGAGAACCGGGGAGCTGTTTTTT	CASSPLAGRTGELFF
-	12	TRBD1	TRBJ2-7	TRBV6-5	TGTGCCAGCAGTTACAGGGGGCGGGAGCAGTACTTC	CASSYRGREQYF
-	14	TRBD2	TRBJ2-1	TRBV19	TGTGCCAGTAGGGCTAGCGGGGGTTTAAATGAGCAGTTCTTC	CASRASGGLNEQFF